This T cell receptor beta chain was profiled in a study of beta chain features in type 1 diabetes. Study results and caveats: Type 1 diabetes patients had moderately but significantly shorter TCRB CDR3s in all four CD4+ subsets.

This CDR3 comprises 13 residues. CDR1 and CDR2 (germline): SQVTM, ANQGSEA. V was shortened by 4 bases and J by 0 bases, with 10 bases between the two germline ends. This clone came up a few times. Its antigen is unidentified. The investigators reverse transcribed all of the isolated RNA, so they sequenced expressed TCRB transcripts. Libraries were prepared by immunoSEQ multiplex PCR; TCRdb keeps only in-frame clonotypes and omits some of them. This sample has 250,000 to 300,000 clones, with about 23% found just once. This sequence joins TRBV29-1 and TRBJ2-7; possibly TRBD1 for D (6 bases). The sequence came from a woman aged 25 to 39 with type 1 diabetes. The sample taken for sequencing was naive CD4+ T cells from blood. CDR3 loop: CSVVLQGSYEQYF. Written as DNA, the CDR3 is TGCAGCGTTGTGCTACAGGGCTCCTACGAGCAGTACTTC.